This TCR beta chain originates from a study of stem cell transplantation in POMP-related autoinflammatory disease. Study-level background: Impaired MHC class I-dependent CD8+ differentiation was hypothesized from defective thymoproteasomes. After transplant, neutrophils and platelets showed 100% graft donor chimerism through one year. Whole-study findings and limits: PRAID patients trended toward lower TRB diversity and higher clonality in all analyzed T-cell subsets. Fewer unique TRB V-J gene pairings were identified in patients with PRAID.

Regarding this clone: Its antigen is unidentified.

TCRdb keeps only in-frame clones here, not all; method: immunoSEQ multiplex PCR. The table records roughly 70,000 clones, about nine tenths of them present only once. J was trimmed by 9 bases and V by 1 base; bases with no gene match: 13. The CDR3 consists of 16 residues. Looked up from germline, CDR1 is MNHEY and CDR2 is SVGAGI. This TCR came from a human patient with POMP-related autoinflammation and immune dysregulation (PRAID). Certain T cells may be donor cells from the graft. Sequenced here: CD4+ T cells from PBMCs, sampled after stem cell transplantation. This chain uses TRBV6-5 with TRBJ2-5; 8 bases match TRBD2. CDR3 sequence: CASSYWASGPGASQYF. The CDR3 DNA is TGTGCCAGCAGTTACTGGGCTAGCGGGCCGGGGGCGTCCCAGTACTTC.